This T cell receptor beta chain emerged from a study of T-cell reconstitution after alpha-beta-depleted transplantation in children. This clonotype was observed at least ten times. The target antigen is unknown. Unique molecular identifiers were used in preparing the TCRbeta library. TCRdb redid the calling of the PCR reads with MiXCR, one entry per CDR3 protein. The sample yields more than 200,000 distinct CDR3 sequences, roughly 23% seen once. The trim removed 7 bases at V and 3 bases at J, leaving 7 bases unmatched. Germline V gene data show CDR1 as MDHEN and CDR2 as SYDVKM. The CDR3 extends over 14 amino acids. Findings and caveats of the study: Certain patients had high TCRbeta diversity at day 60, and it came from recipient T cells and thymic progenitors that survived.

The material sequenced was PBMCs, taken before TCRalphabeta/CD19-depleted stem cell transplant. V is TRBV28 and J is TRBJ2-3, with 7 bases matching TRBD2. The origin of this receptor is a girl aged 2 to 10 with Fanconi anemia, due to receive a stem cell transplant. Here the CDR3 reads CASTVGGRTDTQYF. CDR3 DNA sequence: TGTGCCAGCACCGTCGGGGGGAGGACAGATACGCAGTATTTT.